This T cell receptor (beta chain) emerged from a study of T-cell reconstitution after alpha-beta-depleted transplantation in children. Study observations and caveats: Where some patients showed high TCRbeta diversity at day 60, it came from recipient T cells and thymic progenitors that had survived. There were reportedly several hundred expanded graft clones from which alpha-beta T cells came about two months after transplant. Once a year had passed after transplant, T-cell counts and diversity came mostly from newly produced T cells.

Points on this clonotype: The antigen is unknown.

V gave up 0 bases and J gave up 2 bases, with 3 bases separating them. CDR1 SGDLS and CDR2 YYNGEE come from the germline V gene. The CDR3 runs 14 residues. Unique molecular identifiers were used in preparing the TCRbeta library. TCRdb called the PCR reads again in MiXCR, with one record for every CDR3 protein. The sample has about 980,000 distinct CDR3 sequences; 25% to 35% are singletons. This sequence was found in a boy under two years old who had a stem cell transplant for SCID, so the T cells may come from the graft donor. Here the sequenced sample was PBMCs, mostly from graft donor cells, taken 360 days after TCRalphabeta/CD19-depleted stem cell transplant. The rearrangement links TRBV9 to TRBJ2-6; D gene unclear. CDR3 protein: CASSVVPGANVLTF. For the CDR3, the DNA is TGTGCCAGCAGCGTAGTCCCTGGGGCCAACGTCCTGACTTTC.